This T cell receptor beta chain was sequenced for a study of shared clonotypes between healthy human individuals. Notes on the study in general: Limitation of the genetic and exposure-history diversity represented came from the few donors.

Germline assignment: CDR1 SGDLS and CDR2 YYNGEE. This CDR3 region has 15 residues. V shed 2 bases, J shed 0 bases, and the junction held 2 bases outside the gene matches. Comments on this clone: Its target is not known. This sample also contains other DNA sequences that code for the same CDR3.

Positive CCR7 selection of CD45RO-negative cells yielded the naive CD8 cells, and terminally differentiated effector memory CD45RA+ cells were excluded. The data were produced by immunoSEQ multiplex PCR, yet TCRdb's version contains in-frame clones alone and is incomplete. Of about 2.1 million clones in the sample, 93% were seen once. Specimen: naive CD8+ T cells from PBMCs. The sequence derives from a man aged 18-30 years in good health. Some clones in this sample may be carry-over from other donors' samples. V usage is TRBV9 and J usage is TRBJ1-3; 7 positions match TRBD1. The CDR3 region is CASSVGQNSGNTIYF. The CDR3 DNA reads TGTGCCAGCAGCGTGGGACAGAACTCTGGAAACACCATATATTTT.